This passage covers 25 T cell receptor beta chains from one sample sequenced in a study of cytomegalovirus exposure and HLA in healthy donors. PCR primers comprised 60 Vbeta and 13 Jbeta primers. Here immunoSEQ multiplex PCR was the method, and the copy in TCRdb shows in-frame clones only, minus some. Found here are some 200,000 clones, 73% of them singletons; the top ten hold approximately 1.8%. Material: PBMCs. The receptors originated from a woman aged 25-40 years in good health and CMV-seronegative.

The chain employs TRBV7-2 and TRBJ1-2; D uncertain. There are 13 residues in the CDR3. The germline V and J ends were trimmed by 5 bases and 8 bases, with 15 bases remaining between them. Germline V gene sequence: CDR1 SGHTA, CDR2 FQGNSA. The CDR3 coding sequence is TGTGCCAGCAGCCCCGGGAACCGGGGAGGCTACACCTTC. Translation gives CASSPGNRGGYTF. Looking up the rest from reference TRBV7-2 and TRBJ1-2 gives the full variable domain: GAGVSQSPSNKVTEKGKDVELRCDPISGHTALYWYRQSLGQGLEFLIYFQGNSAPDKSGLPSDRFSAERTGGSVSTLTIQRTQQEDSAVYLCASSPGNRGGYTFGSGTRLTVV.

This clone has just one count. This chain joins TRBV5-5 and TRBJ2-2, with 10 bases aligning to TRBD1. CDR1 is SGHKS, CDR2 YYEKEE, per germline (reference sequence). This CDR3 contains 20 residues. Trimming cost V 3 bases and J 3 bases; bases outside gene matches: 17. CDR3 DNA sequence: TGTGCCAGCAGCTCCCCGAACTCGACAGGGGGCGAGGTGGACACCGGGGAGCTGTTTTTT. This sequence encodes CASSSPNSTGGEVDTGELFF.

The V call is TRBV4-3, the J call TRBJ2-7, with D possibly matching TRBD2 (5 bases). The CDR3 spans 16 residues. V was clipped by 0 bases and J by 3 bases, with 15 bases between them. CDR1 is LGHNA and CDR2 is YSLEER in the germline V gene. The CDR3 DNA follows: TGCGCCAGCAGCCAAGATCGTGGTCCGGGAAACTACGAGCAGTACTTC. Protein sequence: CASSQDRGPGNYEQYF.

J is TRBJ1-1 and V is TRBV10-3, with TRBD1 identical over 10 bases. V was clipped by 10 bases and J by 0 bases; unmatched bases: 5. Germline values: CDR1 ENHRY, CDR2 SYGVKD. The CDR3 has 14 residues. The CDR3 region is CASWTGGLNTEAFF. CDR3 nucleotide sequence: TGTGCCAGCTGGACAGGGGGTTTGAACACTGAAGCTTTCTTT.

The rearrangement joins TRBV28 to TRBJ1-2; 8 bases are shared with TRBD1. Trimming cost V 7 bases and J 3 bases; bases outside gene matches: 16. The CDR3 is 17 amino acids. Per the germline V gene, CDR1 is MDHEN and CDR2 is SYDVKM. CDR3 DNA sequence: TGTGCCAGCATTACAGGGGGACCCTATGAAGATTACTATGGCTACACCTTC. This encodes CASITGGPYEDYYGYTF.

This chain links TRBV10-2 with TRBJ1-1, with a possible D match to TRBD1 (5 bases). Germline CDR1 WSHSY, CDR2 SAAADI. The CDR3 is 12 amino acids. Trimming removed 3 bases at V and 9 bases at J, with 11 bases between. The DNA for the CDR3 is TGCGCCAGCAGTGACGACAGTATAAAAGCTTTCTTT. As protein: CASSDDSIKAFF.

The V gene is TRBV7-8, the J gene TRBJ2-2, with TRBD2 matching 10 bases. The germline V gene has CDR1 SGHVS and CDR2 FQNEAQ. Losses at the gene ends were 6 bases for V and 2 bases for J; bases not matched to a gene: 9. This CDR3 has 17 amino acids. The CDR3 loop reads CASRITLAGGNTGELFF. The DNA for the CDR3 is TGTGCCAGCAGGATTACCTTAGCGGGGGGCAACACCGGGGAGCTGTTTTTT.

This clone is a singleton in its sample. This chain links TRBV5-6 with TRBJ2-7; 8 bases line up with TRBD1. The CDR3 is 14 amino acids. The germline V gene encodes CDR1 SGHDT and CDR2 YYEEEE. The junction had 3 bases not matched to a gene; V was cut back by 3 bases and J by 1 base. The CDR3 bases are TGTGCCAGCAGCTGGACAGGGTTATCCTACGAGCAGTACTTC. Translated, it gives CASSWTGLSYEQYF.

This clone was seen a few times. The chain carries TRBV7-8 and TRBJ2-1; the D gene is possibly TRBD1 (6 bases). Germline loops: CDR1 SGHVS, CDR2 FQNEAQ. V lost 10 bases and J 0 bases, leaving 10 bases between the germline ends. The CDR3 consists of 13 residues. The CDR3, as DNA: TGTGCCAAGGCGGACAGCTCCTACAATGAGCAGTTCTTC. This encodes CAKADSSYNEQFF.

This chain uses TRBV6-6 with TRBJ2-7, with TRBD1 identical over 8 bases. The CDR3 contains 15 residues. Per germline, CDR1 MNHNY and CDR2 SVGAGI (reference sequence). V dropped 2 bases and J dropped 5; count of bases not matched to a gene: 8. Here the CDR3 reads CASSYQGQVVDEQYF. CDR3 bases: TGTGCCAGCAGTTACCAGGGACAGGTCGTCGACGAGCAGTACTTC.

The chain links TRBV6-5 to TRBJ2-1; 7 bases are a match to TRBD2. The V gene's germline CDR1 is MNHEY and CDR2 SVGAGI. This CDR3 contains 15 residues. Germline trimming cut 4 bases from V and 1 base from J; bases unmatched to any gene: 4. The CDR3 here is CASSSAGDSYNEQFF. The DNA for the CDR3 is TGTGCCAGCAGTTCGGCGGGGGATTCCTACAATGAGCAGTTCTTC.

The chain couples TRBV18 to TRBJ1-5; D call uncertain. Trimming pared 6 bases from V and 9 bases from J, leaving 24 bases between. The CDR3 spans 16 residues. Germline values: CDR1 KGHSH, CDR2 LQKENI. CDR3 bases: TGTGCCAGCTCCCCCGAAAACGGACTGAATAGCGGGCCCCAGCATTTT. The encoded protein is CASSPENGLNSGPQHF.

The rearrangement joins TRBV7-8 to TRBJ2-6, with TRBD1 as a possible D gene (5 bases). Deletions cut 1 base from V and 1 base from J, with 11 bases between. Per germline, CDR1 SGHVS and CDR2 FQNEAQ. This CDR3 has 17 residues. DNA for the CDR3: TGTGCCAGCAGCTTAGGCGGTAGGGGTTCTGGGGCCAACGTCCTGACTTTC. Its translation: CASSLGGRGSGANVLTF.

The chain uses TRBV7-9 and TRBJ2-3; 7 bases are a match to TRBD2. The CDR3 covers 17 residues. With V trimmed by 5 bases and J by 4 bases, 15 bases remained unmatched. CDR1 and CDR2 (germline): SEHNR, FQNEAQ (reference sequence). CDR3 loop: CASSGAAGAEHADTQYF. The CDR3 DNA is TGTGCCAGCAGCGGCGCGGCGGGAGCCGAACACGCAGATACGCAGTATTTT.

The chain uses TRBV29-1 and TRBJ2-2; 12 bases fit TRBD1. Germline assignment: CDR1 SQVTM and CDR2 ANQGSEA. V lost 7 bases to trimming and J lost 6 bases; unmatched junction nucleotides: 12. The CDR3 is made up of 16 amino acids. The CDR3 DNA reads TGCAGCGCGGGACAGGGGGCGCGTACGGGGGCCGGGGAGCTGTTTTTT. This sequence encodes CSAGQGARTGAGELFF.

The chain couples TRBV27 to TRBJ1-1; TRBD1 matches at 9 bases. V trimming: 3 bases; J trimming: 5 bases; junction bases outside the gene matches: 4. The CDR3 has 14 residues. CDR1 is MNHEY, CDR2 SMNVEV, per germline (reference sequence). The CDR3 region is CASSFSTGGTEAFF. For the CDR3, the DNA is TGTGCCAGCAGTTTCTCGACAGGGGGTACTGAAGCTTTCTTT.

This rearrangement joins TRBV4-2 to TRBJ1-1; no definite D call. Trimming took 1 base from V and 5 from J, leaving 8 bases between them. CDR1 LGHNA and CDR2 YNFKEQ come from the germline V gene. The CDR3 is 13 amino acids. The DNA of the CDR3 is TGTGCCAGCAGCCAAGTTACAGAAACTGAAGCTTTCTTT. Protein sequence: CASSQVTETEAFF.

This rearrangement joins TRBV29-1 to TRBJ2-5; D gene ambiguous. The germline V gene encodes CDR1 SQVTM and CDR2 ANQGSEA. The CDR3 spans 12 residues. Trimming cost V 2 bases and J 0 bases, with 4 bases left between them. CDR3 coding DNA: TGCAGCGTTGAACCCGACCAAGAGACCCAGTACTTC. Translated, it gives CSVEPDQETQYF.

V is TRBV7-2 and J is TRBJ2-5; a possible D gene is TRBD1 (6 bases). Per germline, CDR1 SGHTA and CDR2 FQGNSA. V lost 5 bases and J 4 bases, leaving 17 bases between the germline ends. The CDR3 loop spans 15 amino acids. The CDR3 spells CASSRGLIRGETQYF. CDR3 in DNA: TGTGCCAGCAGCAGGGGGTTAATTAGGGGAGAGACCCAGTACTTC.

This clone appeared a single time. The chain links TRBV2 to TRBJ2-3; tentative D call: TRBD2 (5 bases). In germline, CDR1 is SNHLY, CDR2 FYNNEI. The CDR3 has 14 residues. Trimming stripped 4 bases from V and 4 bases from J, with 12 bases between. The DNA for the CDR3 is TGTGCCAGCAGTGTGAGGGCTTTGGCAGATACGCAGTATTTT. Its protein product is CASSVRALADTQYF.

This rearrangement joins TRBV2 to TRBJ2-7, with 10 bases matching TRBD1. CDR3 length: 15 residues. V shed 7 bases and J 4 bases; nucleotides not matched to a gene: 10. Per germline, CDR1 SNHLY and CDR2 FYNNEI. The CDR3 loop is CASIVDRGRRYEQYF. The DNA of the CDR3 is TGTGCCAGCATTGTAGACAGGGGGCGAAGGTACGAGCAGTACTTC. The full variable domain, its missing parts supplied by reference TRBV2 and TRBJ2-7, is EPEVTQTPSHQVTQMGQEVILRCVPISNHLYFYWYRQILGQKVEFLVSFYNNEISEKSEIFDDQFSVERPDGSNFTLKIRSTKLEDSAMYFCASIVDRGRRYEQYFGPGTRLTVT.

The chain carries TRBV4-2 and TRBJ2-6, with 7 bases that match TRBD1. J was trimmed by 0 bases and V by 0 bases; bases with no gene match: 8. Germline loops: CDR1 LGHNA, CDR2 YNFKEQ. CDR3 length: 19 residues. CDR3 protein: CASSQDHGQASSGANVLTF. DNA of the CDR3: TGTGCCAGCAGCCAAGATCACGGACAGGCGAGCTCTGGGGCCAACGTCCTGACTTTC.

The J gene is TRBJ2-5, the V gene TRBV7-3; 10 nucleotides line up with TRBD1. The CDR3 length is 16 residues. CDR1 and CDR2 from the germline V gene are SGHTA and FQGTGA. The J segment lost 4 bases and the V segment lost 2 bases, leaving 7 bases of the junction unmatched. The DNA of the CDR3 is TGTGCCAGCAGCTTAGTGCCCCGGGACAGGGGAGAGACCCAGTACTTC. This sequence encodes CASSLVPRDRGETQYF.

A few counts support this clone. V and J are TRBV7-9 and TRBJ1-2, with D possibly TRBD1 on 6 matching bases. Looked up from germline, CDR1 is SEHNR and CDR2 is FQNEAQ (reference sequence). The CDR3 loop spans 14 amino acids. V was shortened by 5 bases and J by 8 bases, with 18 bases between the two germline ends. This chain's CDR3 is CASSHPDSGRGYTF. Written as DNA, the CDR3 is TGTGCCAGCAGCCATCCGGACAGCGGCCGGGGCTACACCTTC. Together with reference TRBV7-9 and TRBJ1-2, the CDR3 gives the full variable domain: DTGVSQNPRHKITKRGQNVTFRCDPISEHNRLYWYRQTLGQGPEFLTYFQNEAQLEKSRLLSDRFSAERPKGSFSTLEIQRTEQGDSAMYLCASSHPDSGRGYTFGSGTRLTVV.

V and J are TRBV10-3 and TRBJ2-2; tentative D call: TRBD1 (6 bases). The germline CDR1 and CDR2 sequences are ENHRY and SYGVKD. Deletions cut 6 bases from V and 9 bases from J, with 20 bases between. The CDR3 has 15 residues. The CDR3 sequence: CAIRDPNRAGWELFF. The CDR3 region has the DNA TGTGCCATCAGAGACCCTAACAGGGCTGGCTGGGAGCTGTTTTTT.